What follows are 30 T cell receptor beta chains derived from one specimen sequenced in a study of spatial heterogeneity in lung cancer. Study conclusions and caveats: The study found that expanded intratumoral alpha and beta TCR counts tracked tumor mutation counts.

The antigens these receptors bind are not known. Time point meaning: sample taken at primary tumor resection. TCRdb re-called the 5' RACE reads with MiXCR, one entry per CDR3 protein. The top ten clones hold 16% of a sample with about 5,000 distinct CDR3 sequences, 6.5% to 8.5% of them seen once. The material was lung tumor tissue, obtained at surgery. These receptors all stem from a female donor with early-stage non-small cell lung cancer.

Relative to its sample, this clonotype is medium-sized. The rearrangement links TRBV20-1 to TRBJ1-5; 10 nucleotides match TRBD1. With 2 bases clipped from V and 4 bases from J, the junction kept 20 bases outside the gene matches. The CDR3 sequence is 20 residues long. Germline V gene data show CDR1 as DFQATT and CDR2 as SNEGSKA (reference sequence). The CDR3 nucleotides read TGCAGTGCTAGACCTCTCTTTAGACAGGGGGCGCGATTAGGGAATCAGCCCCAGCATTTT. Translation gives CSARPLFRQGARLGNQPQHF.

The V and J genes are TRBV5-1 and TRBJ2-5, with a weak D call TRBD1 (6 bases). V dropped 4 bases and J dropped 3 bases, with 13 bases sitting between them. This CDR3 contains 14 residues. In germline, CDR1 is SGHRS, CDR2 YFSETQ. The CDR3 protein is CASSTGHGEETQYF. CDR3 coding DNA: TGCGCCAGCAGCACGGGACATGGGGAAGAGACCCAGTACTTC.

The count of this clonotype is one. J is TRBJ2-2 and V is TRBV18; either TRBD1 or TRBD2 may fit D (5 bases each). The CDR3 contains 14 residues. Per the germline V gene, CDR1 is KGHSH and CDR2 is LQKENI. V lost 2 bases and J lost 4, with 8 bases in between. In DNA form, the CDR3 reads TGTGCCAGCTCACCAGTCGGGGCCACCGGGGAGCTGTTTTTT. Translation gives CASSPVGATGELFF.

This clonotype occurred many times. The chain couples TRBV10-3 to TRBJ1-5; unclear D gene. CDR3 size: 13 residues. V gave up 0 bases and J gave up 6 bases, with 6 bases separating them. Per germline, CDR1 ENHRY and CDR2 SYGVKD. CDR3 loop: CAISESISQPQHF. In DNA form, the CDR3 reads TGTGCCATCAGTGAGTCGATATCTCAGCCCCAGCATTTT.

This clonotype has ten or more counts. This chain connects TRBV18 to TRBJ1-1, with 7 bases lining up with TRBD1. This CDR3 has 17 residues. Germline CDR1 KGHSH, CDR2 LQKENI. The J segment lost 3 bases and the V segment lost 3 bases, leaving 13 bases of the junction unmatched. The CDR3 spells CASSPRPTGRGDTEAFF. CDR3 DNA: TGTGCCAGCTCACCCCGGCCGACAGGGAGGGGTGACACTGAAGCTTTCTTT.

By its share, this clonotype is medium-sized. V usage is TRBV12-3 or TRBV12-4 and J usage is TRBJ1-3, with D maybe TRBD1 (5 bases). This CDR3 has 15 residues. V gave up 3 bases and J gave up 3 bases, with 12 bases separating them. The CDR3 nucleotides read TGTGCCAGCAGTTTCGGGGGATTTGGTGGAAACACCATATATTTT. Protein: CASSFGGFGGNTIYF.

This clonotype was counted a few times. The V call is TRBV28, the J call TRBJ2-1, with D possibly matching TRBD2 (6 bases). The germline V and J ends were trimmed by 8 bases and 4 bases, with 18 bases remaining between them. The CDR3 is 15 amino acids. The V gene's germline CDR1 is MDHEN and CDR2 SYDVKM. CDR3 in DNA: TGTGCCAGCCGTCGAAATGAGGCGGGGTACAATGAGCAGTTCTTC. Translation gives CASRRNEAGYNEQFF.

This clonotype appeared a few times. Possible read error: a much larger clone is one base away. This sequence joins TRBV9 and TRBJ2-5; 7 bases are a match to TRBD2. Germline V lookup: CDR1 SGDLS, CDR2 YYNGEE. V trimming: 2 bases; J trimming: 4 bases; junction bases outside the gene matches: 8. The CDR3 runs to 15 residues. The CDR3 bases are TGTGCCAGCAGCGTGGGCGGGAGAGGCCGAGAGACCCAGTACTTC. This sequence encodes CASSVGGRGRETQYF.

The sample holds many counts of this clonotype. The rearrangement links TRBV5-1 to TRBJ1-1; D not certain. V was cut by 3 bases and J by 1 base, with 25 bases left in between. Germline V gives CDR1 SGHRS, CDR2 YFSETQ. The CDR3 spans 19 residues. This CDR3 reads CASSSERPSEAAANTEAFF. As DNA, the CDR3 is TGCGCCAGCAGCTCCGAAAGACCATCGGAAGCGGCCGCGAACACTGAAGCTTTCTTT.

In the case of this clonotype: This may be a read error, as it is one base from a much larger clone. No conserved phenylalanine or tryptophan is present at the end of the CDR3, so a read error is the likely explanation. The rearrangement uses TRBV7-9 and TRBJ1-1; maybe TRBD1 (5 bases). CDR1 and CDR2 from the germline V gene are SEHNR and FQNEAQ (reference sequence). This CDR3 region has 14 residues. The V and J ends lost 4 bases and 2 bases respectively, with 11 bases between them. CDR3 region: CASSWGGENTEAFS. CDR3 nucleotides: TGTGCCAGCAGCTGGGGCGGGGAAAACACTGAAGCTTTCTCT.

By share, this clonotype ranks as medium-sized. The gene calls are TRBV11-1 and TRBJ2-1; D remains ambiguous. The CDR3 is 14 amino acids. From germline, CDR1 is SGHAT and CDR2 FQDESV (reference sequence). Trimming shortened V by 0 bases and J by 10 bases, and 13 bases separated the two germline ends. The CDR3 sequence: CASSLALGYWEQFF. The CDR3 DNA reads TGTGCCAGCAGCTTAGCCCTGGGCTATTGGGAGCAGTTCTTC.

In this sample, this clonotype turned up a few times. V is TRBV7-2 and J is TRBJ1-4; D is ambiguous. Trimming took 2 bases from V and 4 from J, leaving 14 bases between them. This CDR3 region has 16 residues. Germline CDR1 is SGHTA and CDR2 is FQGNSA. The CDR3, as DNA: TGTGCCAGCAGCTTAAACCCCCCCCGGGGTAATGAAAAACTGTTTTTT. The encoded protein is CASSLNPPRGNEKLFF.

This clonotype ranks as medium-sized (0.01 to 0.1%). The gene calls are TRBV18 and TRBJ1-2, with 10 positions matching TRBD1. The V gene's germline CDR1 is KGHSH and CDR2 LQKENI. The ends lost 6 bases at V and 7 bases at J; junction bases unmatched: 8. The CDR3 totals 14 residues. CDR3: CASSPTGGGGGYTF. CDR3 coding DNA: TGTGCCAGCTCGCCGACAGGGGGCGGCGGTGGCTACACCTTC.

V usage is TRBV18 and J usage is TRBJ2-2; D possibly corresponds to TRBD2 (6 bases). There are 15 residues in the CDR3. Germline CDR1 and CDR2: KGHSH and LQKENI. V was trimmed by 1 base and J by 3 bases, leaving 9 bases between them. In DNA form, the CDR3 reads TGTGCCAGCTCACCACAACTAGCCGACACCGGGGAGCTGTTTTTT. Residues: CASSPQLADTGELFF.

By share of the sample, this clonotype is medium-sized (0.01 to 0.1%). The chain links TRBV6-5 to TRBJ2-1; 13 nucleotides align to TRBD2. The germline V gene has CDR1 MNHEY and CDR2 SVGAGI. Trimming took 8 bases from V and 7 from J; bases not matched to a gene: 5. The CDR3 length is 14 residues. The CDR3: CASQQGLAGNEQFF. The CDR3 coding sequence is TGTGCCAGCCAGCAGGGACTAGCGGGAAATGAGCAGTTCTTC.

Relative to its sample, this clonotype is medium-sized. The chain recombines TRBV4-3 with TRBJ2-7, with D unresolved. The length of the CDR3 is 18 residues. The germline V and J ends were trimmed by 0 bases and 4 bases, with 22 bases remaining between them. Germline V gene sequence: CDR1 LGHNA, CDR2 YSLEER. The CDR3 region has the DNA TGCGCCAGCAGCCAAGATATCCCTACCTCTTGGCTAGATTACGAGCAGTACTTC. It specifies CASSQDIPTSWLDYEQYF.

This clonotype has only a few counts. The chain couples TRBV7-3 to TRBJ2-1, with TRBD2 as a possible D gene (6 bases). CDR1 SGHTA and CDR2 FQGTGA come from the germline V gene. This CDR3 is built from 16 residues. V was trimmed by 5 bases and J by 3 bases, leaving 17 bases between them. The CDR3 coding sequence is TGTGCCAGCAGCCAAGGGACTGACGTTAACTACAATGAGCAGTTCTTC. Amino acids: CASSQGTDVNYNEQFF.

This clonotype is medium-sized (0.01 to 0.1%) within its sample. V gene TRBV18 combines with J gene TRBJ2-7; D is ambiguous. CDR1 is KGHSH, CDR2 LQKENI, per germline. The CDR3 sequence is 11 residues long. Trimming left V 5 bases short and J 3 bases short, with 5 bases between. The CDR3 is CASSSDYEQYF. CDR3 sequence (DNA): TGTGCCAGCTCATCCGACTACGAGCAGTACTTC.

The rearrangement uses TRBV20-1 and TRBJ2-7; the D gene is possibly TRBD2 (5 bases). This CDR3 region has 16 residues. Trimming pared 1 base from V and 2 bases from J, leaving 18 bases between. Looked up from germline, CDR1 is DFQATT and CDR2 is SNEGSKA (reference sequence). The CDR3 region has the DNA TGCAGTGCTAGAGCAGGAGGCAATCCGTTAACCTACGAGCAGTACTTC. It codes for CSARAGGNPLTYEQYF.

By its share, this clonotype is medium-sized. The chain has TRBV18 and TRBJ1-4; D is undetermined. CDR1 KGHSH and CDR2 LQKENI come from the germline V gene. The CDR3 totals 15 residues. V was shortened by 3 bases and J by 0 bases, with 8 bases between the two germline ends. The DNA for the CDR3 is TGTGCCAGCTCACCCTCACAGTCAACTAATGAAAAACTGTTTTTT. This translates into CASSPSQSTNEKLFF.

The rearrangement joins TRBV27 to TRBJ2-5; no clear D gene. V lost 3 bases to trimming and J lost 4 bases, with 6 bases between them. The CDR3 spans 12 residues. Germline CDR1 reads MNHEY; CDR2 reads SMNVEV (reference sequence). This CDR3 reads CASSFTGETQYF. As DNA, the CDR3 is TGTGCCAGCAGTTTTACGGGAGAGACCCAGTACTTC.

This clonotype was seen a few times. The V call is TRBV4-3, the J call TRBJ2-3, with D possibly called TRBD1 or TRBD2 (5 bases each). Between the trimmed V and J ends, which lost 0 bases and 5 bases, there was a span of 15 bases. Germline V gene sequence: CDR1 LGHNA, CDR2 YSLEER. CDR3 length equals 16 residues. The DNA of the CDR3 is TGCGCCAGCAGCCAAGAGGGGCGGGCGGTGGTAGATACGCAGTATTTT. This sequence encodes CASSQEGRAVVDTQYF.

There are many counts of this clonotype. This chain connects TRBV20-1 to TRBJ2-7; 9 positions match TRBD2. The germline V gene encodes CDR1 DFQATT and CDR2 SNEGSKA (reference sequence). V was pared by 6 bases and J by 3 bases, with 6 bases of the junction left unmatched. This CDR3 region has 13 residues. The CDR3 loop reads CSASSGGIYEQYF. For the CDR3, the DNA is TGCAGTGCGAGTAGCGGGGGTATCTACGAGCAGTACTTC.

Ten or more counts support this clonotype. V is TRBV28 and J is TRBJ2-3; TRBD2 agrees at 8 bases. This CDR3 spans 14 amino acids. V trimming: 7 bases; J trimming: 2 bases; junction bases outside the gene matches: 5. Germline values: CDR1 MDHEN, CDR2 SYDVKM. CDR3 nucleotide sequence: TGTGCCAGCAACGAAGCGGGGGTCACAGATACGCAGTATTTT. Its protein product is CASNEAGVTDTQYF.

This clonotype was counted between two and nine times. The V gene is TRBV5-1, the J gene TRBJ2-7, with D possibly matching TRBD2 (6 bases). Deletions cut 4 bases from V and 2 bases from J, with 13 bases between. CDR1 is SGHRS and CDR2 is YFSETQ in the germline V gene. The CDR3 length is 14 residues. The CDR3 nucleotides are TGCGCCAGCAGCGGAGGGACGGCCGCCTACGAGCAGTACTTC. Amino acids: CASSGGTAAYEQYF.

This chain uses TRBV4-3 with TRBJ1-6, with a tentative D call TRBD1 (5 bases). Trimming shortened V by 2 bases and J by 11 bases, and 16 bases separated the two germline ends. This CDR3 contains 15 residues. Germline assignment: CDR1 LGHNA and CDR2 YSLEER. This CDR3 is CASSQTGTGETPLHF. The CDR3 region has the DNA TGCGCCAGCAGCCAAACCGGGACCGGGGAGACACCCCTCCACTTT.

This clonotype was recorded many times. This sequence joins TRBV4-1 and TRBJ2-2; TRBD1 matches 8 bases. The V gene's germline CDR1 is MGHRA and CDR2 YSYEKL. V shed 2 bases and J 3 bases; nucleotides not matched to a gene: 5. This CDR3 has 16 amino acids. The CDR3 is CASSQPTGVDTGELFF. CDR3 bases: TGCGCCAGCAGCCAACCGACAGGGGTAGACACCGGGGAGCTGTTTTTT.

A note on this clonotype: Possible read error: a much larger clone is one base away. CDR3 sequence (DNA): TGTGCCAGCAGTTACAACCGGGACATGGGCGAGCCCCAGCATTTT. Protein: CASSYNRDMGEPQHF. The chain links TRBV2 to TRBJ1-5; perhaps TRBD1 as D (6 bases). Germline assignment: CDR1 SNHLY and CDR2 FYNNEI. The CDR3 loop spans 15 amino acids. V lost 5 bases and J 8 bases, leaving 19 bases between the germline ends. Supplemented by reference TRBV2 and TRBJ1-5, the full variable domain reads EPEVTQTPSHQVTQMGQEVILRCVPISNHLYFYWYRQILGQKVEFLVSFYNNEISEKSEIFDDQFSVERPDGSNFTLKIRSTKLEDSAMYFCASSYNRDMGEPQHFGDGTRLSIL.

Relative to its sample, this clonotype is medium-sized. The chain recombines TRBV20-1 with TRBJ2-7; possibly TRBD1 or TRBD2 for D (6 bases each). From germline, CDR1 is DFQATT and CDR2 SNEGSKA (reference sequence). V was clipped by 5 bases and J by 2 bases, with 16 bases between them. The CDR3 runs to 14 residues. The CDR3 DNA sequence: TGCAGTGCTTCCGGGGGACAAGGTCCCTACGAGCAGTACTTC. This sequence encodes CSASGGQGPYEQYF.

This clonotype is medium-sized in the sample. One junction end disagrees with the germline gene, perhaps due to a read error. The rearrangement joins TRBV6-2 or TRBV6-3 to TRBJ2-7; no definite D call. The CDR3 contains 11 residues. Germline V lookup: CDR1 MNHEY, CDR2 SVGEGT. The CDR3 DNA reads TGTGCCAGCAGTGACTCCTACGAGCAGTACTTC. Translating it yields CASSDSYEQYF.